This T cell receptor (beta chain) was recorded in a study of control samples from healthy donors and cancer patients. Clones were sequenced by immunoSEQ multiplex PCR, and TCRdb holds only the in-frame ones, with some missing. The sample has 95,000 to 150,000 clones; roughly 90% are singletons. Trimming shortened V by 0 bases and J by 7 bases, and 10 bases separated the two germline ends. Germline V lookup: CDR1 SEHNR, CDR2 FQNEAQ (reference sequence). This CDR3 region has 15 residues. The clonotype originates from a woman between 18 and 30 years old in good health. The sample comprised blood. V and J are TRBV7-9 and TRBJ1-6; no firm D call. CDR3 in amino acids: CASSLAGNRNSPLHF. The CDR3 DNA reads TGTGCCAGCAGCTTAGCGGGGAATCGGAATTCACCCCTCCACTTT. Full variable domain (remainder filled in from reference TRBV7-9 and TRBJ1-6): DTGVSQNPRHKITKRGQNVTFRCDPISEHNRLYWYRQTLGQGPEFLTYFQNEAQLEKSRLLSDRFSAERPKGSFSTLEIQRTEQGDSAMYLCASSLAGNRNSPLHFGNGTRLTVT.